These 16 T cell receptor beta chains share one sample of origin, sequenced in a study of cytomegalovirus exposure and HLA in healthy donors. The method was immunoSEQ multiplex PCR; TCRdb's version includes in-frame clones alone and lacks a portion of them. The top ten hold 6.7% of the sample, which has about 48,000 clones, just over 85% seen once. Specimen: PBMCs. These receptors were collected from a woman under 40 in good health and CMV-seronegative.

This chain uses TRBV10-1 with TRBJ2-3; 9 positions agree with TRBD2. With V trimmed by 3 bases and J by 3 bases, 10 bases remained unmatched. The CDR3 is made up of 17 amino acids. CDR1 is WNHNN and CDR2 is SYGVQD in the germline V gene (reference sequence). CDR3 sequence: CASSDFSGRVKTDTQYF. The CDR3, as DNA: TGCGCCAGCAGTGATTTTAGCGGGAGAGTCAAGACAGATACGCAGTATTTT.

The chain uses TRBV6-1 and TRBJ2-5; 8 nucleotides match TRBD2. The CDR3 runs 16 residues. Germline lookup yields CDR1 MNHNS and CDR2 SASEGT. Trimming removed 3 bases from V and 2 bases from J; junction bases left unmatched: 8. The CDR3 DNA sequence: TGTGCCAGCAGTGACCGGAAACTAGCGGTGCAAGAGACCCAGTACTTC. It codes for CASSDRKLAVQETQYF.

By its share, this clone is medium-sized. The chain uses TRBV5-1 and TRBJ1-1; tentative D call: TRBD1 (6 bases). V was clipped by 4 bases and J by 6 bases, with 34 bases between them. The germline V gene has CDR1 SGHRS and CDR2 YFSETQ. The CDR3 loop spans 20 amino acids. The chain's CDR3 is CASSGQADTRREPGAPEAFF. Written as DNA, the CDR3 is TGCGCCAGCAGCGGACAAGCGGACACGCGAAGAGAGCCAGGGGCCCCTGAAGCTTTCTTT.

This clone was seen more than once but under ten times. The V and J genes are TRBV5-1 and TRBJ1-1; D may be TRBD1 (5 bases). V lost 2 bases, J lost 1 base, and 6 bases lay in between. CDR1 SGHRS and CDR2 YFSETQ come from the germline V gene. This CDR3 comprises 13 residues. The CDR3 sequence: CASSFTGNTEAFF. Written as DNA, the CDR3 is TGCGCCAGCAGCTTCACAGGGAACACTGAAGCTTTCTTT.

V is TRBV7-8 and J is TRBJ2-3; 8 positions agree with TRBD1. The CDR3 runs 14 residues. Germline lookup yields CDR1 SGHVS and CDR2 FQNEAQ. J lost 4 bases, V lost 6 bases, and 6 bases had no gene match. CDR3 nucleotides: TGTGCCAGCAGGCAGGACAGGGTTGCAGATACGCAGTATTTT. Its protein is CASRQDRVADTQYF.

The genes are TRBV10-1 and TRBJ1-4; D might be TRBD1 (5 bases). Germline lookup yields CDR1 WNHNN and CDR2 SYGVQD (reference sequence). V was clipped by 2 bases and J by 0 bases, with 7 bases between them. The CDR3 length is 15 residues. CDR3 protein: CASSEGASTNEKLFF. The CDR3 DNA follows: TGCGCCAGCAGTGAGGGGGCCTCAACTAATGAAAAACTGTTTTTT.

This clone was recorded once. The chain recombines TRBV5-5 with TRBJ1-1; weak D call: TRBD1 (6 bases). V lost 1 base, J lost 5 bases, and 12 bases lay in between. This CDR3 has 14 residues. CDR1 is SGHKS, CDR2 YYEKEE, per germline (reference sequence). This CDR3 is CASSLSRGRTEAFF. CDR3 DNA: TGTGCCAGCAGCTTGTCCAGGGGAAGAACTGAAGCTTTCTTT.

This chain uses TRBV18 with TRBJ1-2; 9 bases align to TRBD1. The CDR3 is 13 amino acids. The V gene end was trimmed by 6 bases and the J gene end by 10 bases; junction bases not matched to a gene: 9. Germline V gene data show CDR1 as KGHSH and CDR2 as LQKENI. The DNA of the CDR3 is TGTGCCAGCTCGACCGGGACAGGGTATATCTACACCTTC. As protein: CASSTGTGYIYTF.

The chain has TRBV27 and TRBJ2-1, with 10 nucleotides matching TRBD2. Germline V gene data show CDR1 as MNHEY and CDR2 as SMNVEV (reference sequence). With 5 bases clipped from V and 9 bases from J, the junction kept 13 bases outside the gene matches. The CDR3 has 16 amino acids. CDR3: CASSHKREGLTVEQFF. The CDR3 DNA reads as TGTGCCAGCAGTCACAAGCGGGAGGGCCTAACGGTTGAGCAGTTCTTC.

The rearrangement uses TRBV15 and TRBJ2-3, with 10 bases fitting TRBD1. V was clipped by 3 bases and J by 5 bases; unmatched bases: 5. The CDR3 spans 15 residues. Germline lookup yields CDR1 LNHNV and CDR2 YYDKDF (reference sequence). For the CDR3, the DNA is TGTGCCACCAGCAGGGGACAGGGGAGCGGAGATACGCAGTATTTT. Its protein is CATSRGQGSGDTQYF.

The chain has TRBV14 and TRBJ2-6; D is unclear. The V gene lost 5 bases and the J gene lost 8 bases, with 10 bases spanning the gap. Per the germline V gene, CDR1 is SGHDN and CDR2 is FVKESK. This CDR3 has 13 residues. In DNA, the CDR3 is TGTGCCAGCAGCTCCCGACACTCCAACGTCCTGACTTTC. This codes for CASSSRHSNVLTF.

The V and J genes are TRBV28 and TRBJ2-2, with 8 bases identical to TRBD1. This CDR3 is built from 15 residues. Germline CDR1 and CDR2: MDHEN and SYDVKM. After removal of 4 bases from V and 6 bases from J, the junction contained 7 bases not matched to a gene. The CDR3 DNA follows: TGTGCCAGCAGTTCGTACAGGGGGGAGTCCGGGGAGCTGTTTTTT. Protein product: CASSSYRGESGELFF.

This clone was recorded once. This chain joins TRBV7-6 and TRBJ2-1, with TRBD2 identical over 13 bases. The germline CDR1 and CDR2 sequences are SGHVS and FNYEAQ. Losses at the gene ends were 5 bases for V and 4 bases for J; bases not matched to a gene: 5. The CDR3 consists of 16 residues. The CDR3 sequence is CASSPLTSGRYNEQFF. CDR3 nucleotide sequence: TGTGCCAGCAGCCCACTGACTAGCGGGAGGTACAATGAGCAGTTCTTC.

The chain uses TRBV28 and TRBJ2-1; TRBD2 matches at 7 bases. From germline, CDR1 is MDHEN and CDR2 SYDVKM. V lost 6 bases to trimming and J lost 3 bases; unmatched junction nucleotides: 11. This CDR3 region has 16 residues. CDR3 in amino acids: CASRDAGLTDYNEQFF. CDR3 nucleotides: TGTGCCAGCAGGGACGCGGGACTAACCGACTACAATGAGCAGTTCTTC.

The rearrangement uses TRBV19 and TRBJ2-7; 11 nucleotides agree with TRBD2. The ends lost 2 bases at V and 6 bases at J; junction bases unmatched: 12. The CDR3 length is 17 residues. Germline CDR1 is LNHDA and CDR2 is SQIVND (reference sequence). Here the CDR3 reads CASSINEGLAGGTEQYF. The DNA for the CDR3 is TGTGCCAGTAGTATAAACGAAGGGCTAGCGGGAGGAACCGAGCAGTACTTC.

V and J are TRBV29-1 and TRBJ2-2, with 13 positions matching TRBD2. Germline assignment: CDR1 SQVTM and CDR2 ANQGSEA. CDR3 size: 16 residues. V gave up 6 bases and J gave up 5 bases; unmatched junction bases: 9. The CDR3 region has the DNA TGCAGCGTACACACTAGCGGGAGGGCCAATACCGGGGAGCTGTTTTTT. It yields the protein CSVHTSGRANTGELFF.